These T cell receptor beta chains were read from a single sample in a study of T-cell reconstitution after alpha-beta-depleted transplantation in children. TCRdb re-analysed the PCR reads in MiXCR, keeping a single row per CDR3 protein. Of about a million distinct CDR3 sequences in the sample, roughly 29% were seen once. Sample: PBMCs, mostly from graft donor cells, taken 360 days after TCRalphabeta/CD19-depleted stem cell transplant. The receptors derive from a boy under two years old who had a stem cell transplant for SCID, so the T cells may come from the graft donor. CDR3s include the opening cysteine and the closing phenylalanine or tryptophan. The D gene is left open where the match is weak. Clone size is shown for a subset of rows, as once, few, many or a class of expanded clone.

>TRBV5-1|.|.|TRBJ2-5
CASSWRVVEVQETQYF
TGCGCCAGCAGCTGGAGAGTGGTGGAAGTCCAAGAGACCCAGTACTTC
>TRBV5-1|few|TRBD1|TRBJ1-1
CASSPLSGQGLTEAFF
TGCGCCAGCAGCCCCTTGTCAGGACAGGGGTTAACTGAAGCTTTCTTT
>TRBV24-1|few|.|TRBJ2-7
CATSAGAAYEQYF
TGTGCCACCAGTGCGGGGGCCGCCTACGAGCAGTACTTC
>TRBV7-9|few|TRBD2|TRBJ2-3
CASSRVAGAGDTQYF
TGTGCCAGCAGCCGCGTAGCGGGGGCGGGGGATACGCAGTATTTT
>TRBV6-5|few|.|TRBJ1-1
CASSYSNGGTEAFF
TGTGCCAGCAGTTACTCGAATGGGGGGACTGAAGCTTTCTTT
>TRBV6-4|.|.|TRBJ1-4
CASSDWQGGEKLFF
TGTGCCAGCAGTGATTGGCAGGGCGGTGAAAAACTGTTTTTT
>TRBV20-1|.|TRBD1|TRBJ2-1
CSARDVTGVPYNEQFF
TGCAGTGCTAGAGATGTGACAGGGGTTCCTTACAATGAGCAGTTCTTC
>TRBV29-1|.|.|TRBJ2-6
CSVGSPSGANVLTF
TGCAGCGTTGGCTCTCCCTCTGGGGCCAACGTCCTGACTTTC
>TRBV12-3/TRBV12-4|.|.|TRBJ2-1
CASIKSYLDNEQFF
TGTGCCAGCATCAAGTCATACCTGGACAATGAGCAGTTCTTC
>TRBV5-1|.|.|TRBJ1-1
CASSLRERNTEAFF
TGCGCCAGCAGCTTGCGGGAGAGGAACACTGAAGCTTTCTTT
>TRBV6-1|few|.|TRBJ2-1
CASSPPRWGEKGYEQFF
TGTGCCAGCAGTCCCCCCCGGTGGGGCGAGAAGGGGTATGAGCAGTTCTTC